Listed below are T cell receptor beta chains from one sample, sequenced in a study of neurological immune-mediated disorders. TCRdb re-derived calls from the 5' RACE reads in MiXCR, one entry per CDR3 protein. The repertoire holds some 24,000 distinct CDR3 sequences, with under 15% as singletons. The sequencing sample was made of PBMCs. These receptor sequences come from a woman between 40 and 55 years old with HTLV-1-associated myelopathy (HAM/TSP). Both conserved end residues are part of each CDR3. The D gene is left open where the match is weak. Only part of the rows carry a size: once, few, many, or a class if the clone is expanded.

CASSPGVAYNSPLHF | TGTGCCAGCAGCCCGGGGGTAGCCTATAATTCACCCCTCCACTTT | TRBJ1-6 | TRBV5-5 | . | many
CSARDRLAGGPEQFF | TGCAGTGCTAGAGATCGGCTAGCGGGGGGGCCTGAGCAGTTCTTC | TRBJ2-1 | TRBV20-1 | TRBD2 | many
CASRPGHWSYEQYF | TGTGCCAGTAGGCCTGGACACTGGTCCTACGAGCAGTACTTC | TRBJ2-7 | TRBV6-6 | . | .
CSARDRAGGSYEQYF | TGCAGTGCTAGAGATCGCGCGGGGGGTTCCTACGAGCAGTACTTC | TRBJ2-7 | TRBV20-1 | TRBD2 | many
CASSADRGRGEKLFF | TGTGCCAGCAGCGCGGACAGGGGGCGCGGTGAAAAACTGTTTTTT | TRBJ1-4 | TRBV5-5 | TRBD1 | many
CASGPGQGAVTEAFF | TGTGCCAGCGGACCGGGACAGGGGGCTGTCACTGAAGCTTTCTTT | TRBJ1-1 | TRBV12-3/TRBV12-4 | TRBD1 | many
CASSLDVSNSPLHF | TGTGCCAGCAGCTTGGACGTTAGTAATTCACCCCTCCACTTT | TRBJ1-6 | TRBV5-5 | . | many
CASSSQLGGRGTGELFF | TGTGCCAGCAGCTCCCAGCTGGGGGGCAGGGGCACCGGGGAGCTGTTTTTT | TRBJ2-2 | TRBV11-2 | . | .
CIARDLRRQETQYF | TGCATTGCTAGAGATTTGCGGCGCCAAGAGACCCAGTACTTC | TRBJ2-5 | TRBV20-1 | . | .
CSARDRGGLSTDTQYF | TGCAGTGCTAGAGATCGTGGAGGGTTGAGCACAGATACGCAGTATTTT | TRBJ2-3 | TRBV20-1 | . | many
CASSQSKGGTGNQPQHF | TGTGCCAGCAGCCAATCTAAGGGAGGAACTGGCAATCAGCCCCAGCATTTT | TRBJ1-5 | TRBV3-1 | . | many
CSASPGRFGETQYF | TGCAGTGCTTCCCCTGGGAGGTTTGGGGAGACCCAGTACTTC | TRBJ2-5 | TRBV20-1 | . | many
CASSGQSQNEKLFF | TGTGCCAGCAGTGGGCAGTCACAAAATGAAAAACTGTTTTTT | TRBJ1-4 | TRBV2 | . | many
CASSHPGSPIYNEQFF | TGTGCCAGCAGCCACCCAGGGTCCCCTATTTACAATGAGCAGTTCTTC | TRBJ2-1 | TRBV3-1 | . | many
CASSFDIGDIQYF | TGCGCCAGCAGCTTCGACATCGGAGACATTCAGTACTTC | TRBJ2-4 | TRBV5-1 | . | many
CASTDRGNTDTQYF | TGCGCCAGCACGGACAGGGGAAATACAGATACGCAGTATTTT | TRBJ2-3 | TRBV4-1 | TRBD1 | many
CAISQDRQNTEAFF | TGTGCCATCAGCCAAGACAGGCAGAACACTGAAGCTTTCTTT | TRBJ1-1 | TRBV10-3 | . | many
CASSTWTWSGTGDLFF | TGTGCCAGCAGCACATGGACATGGAGCGGCACCGGGGATCTGTTTTTT | TRBJ2-2 | TRBV14 | . | .
CSAREGSRGDTQYF | TGCAGTGCTAGAGAGGGATCTAGGGGCGATACGCAGTATTTT | TRBJ2-3 | TRBV20-1 | . | many
CASSQDSNQPQHF | TGTGCCAGCAGCCAAGACTCCAATCAGCCCCAGCATTTT | TRBJ1-5 | TRBV14 | . | many
CASSQNYRGAGQPQHF | TGTGCCAGCAGCCAAAATTACCGGGGGGCTGGACAGCCCCAGCATTTT | TRBJ1-5 | TRBV5-5 | . | many
CSVEKNRGMNTEAFF | TGCAGCGTTGAAAAGAACAGGGGAATGAACACTGAAGCTTTCTTT | TRBJ1-1 | TRBV29-1 | TRBD1 | many
CASSPLTCQANEKLFF | TGTGCCAGCAGTCCCCTCACATGTCAGGCTAATGAAAAACTGTTTTTT | TRBJ1-4 | TRBV25-1 | . | .
CSAPVGSLNTGELFF | TGCAGTGCTCCCGTTGGGAGCTTGAACACCGGGGAGCTGTTTTTT | TRBJ2-2 | TRBV20-1 | . | many
CASSLGQGTTGELFF | TGCGCCAGCAGCTTGGGACAGGGGACCACCGGGGAGCTGTTTTTT | TRBJ2-2 | TRBV5-1 | TRBD1 | many
CASSLAGQAHEQYF | TGCGCCAGCAGCTTGGCCGGTCAGGCCCACGAGCAGTACTTC | TRBJ2-7 | TRBV5-1 | . | many
CSAARTSGVVDTQYF | TGCAGTGCCGCCCGGACTAGCGGGGTGGTAGATACGCAGTATTTT | TRBJ2-3 | TRBV20-1 | TRBD2 | many
CASSSDSPNTGELFF | TGCGCCAGCAGCTCGGACAGTCCGAACACCGGGGAGCTGTTTTTT | TRBJ2-2 | TRBV5-1 | . | many
CASSVVGGGVINEQFF | TGTGCCAGCAGCGTAGTCGGCGGGGGCGTGATCAATGAGCAGTTCTTC | TRBJ2-1 | TRBV9 | . | many
CASSFPRDRSANTGELFF | TGCGCCAGCAGCTTTCCCCGGGACAGGTCCGCGAACACCGGGGAGCTGTTTTTT | TRBJ2-2 | TRBV5-1 | TRBD1 | many
CASTQRIGFGGYTF | TGTGCCAGCACCCAGCGGATTGGTTTCGGGGGCTACACCTTC | TRBJ1-2 | TRBV6-5 | . | many
CATSDAQGSSYNEQFF | TGTGCCACCAGTGATGCACAGGGAAGCTCCTACAATGAGCAGTTCTTC | TRBJ2-1 | TRBV24-1 | . | many
CSARDLAHTRVDTQYF | TGCAGTGCTAGAGATCTCGCTCATACGAGGGTAGATACGCAGTATTTT | TRBJ2-3 | TRBV20-1 | . | many
CASSPPGTGLHNEQFF | TGTGCCAGCTCACCACCGGGGACAGGACTACACAATGAGCAGTTCTTC | TRBJ2-1 | TRBV18 | TRBD1 | large
CSALGDSGNTIYF | TGCAGTGCTCTGGGTGACTCTGGAAACACCATATATTTT | TRBJ1-3 | TRBV20-1 | . | .
CAISEGWLANYGYTF | TGTGCCATCAGTGAAGGTTGGTTAGCTAACTATGGCTACACCTTC | TRBJ1-2 | TRBV10-3 | . | many
CASSPENTGELFF | TGTGCCAGCAGCCCTGAGAACACCGGGGAGCTGTTTTTT | TRBJ2-2 | TRBV9 | . | many
CASGLGPVDQPQHF | TGTGCTAGTGGCCTGGGGCCGGTGGATCAGCCCCAGCATTTT | TRBJ1-5 | TRBV12-5 | . | many
CASSQGWSRKNQPQHF | TGTGCCAGCAGCCAGGGCTGGAGCCGGAAGAATCAGCCCCAGCATTTT | TRBJ1-5 | TRBV3-1 | . | many
CASSRATPDTQYF | TGTGCCAGCAGCCGGGCCACCCCAGATACGCAGTATTTT | TRBJ2-3 | TRBV5-6 | . | many
CASSPQAGQETQYF | TGTGCCAGCAGCCCACAGGCGGGTCAAGAGACCCAGTACTTC | TRBJ2-5 | TRBV2 | . | many
CSARPGGYNQPQHF | TGCAGTGCCCGCCCAGGAGGGTACAATCAGCCCCAGCATTTT | TRBJ1-5 | TRBV20-1 | . | many
CASSAGQGGAGELFF | TGTGCCAGCAGCGCCGGACAGGGGGGAGCCGGGGAGCTGTTTTTT | TRBJ2-2 | TRBV2 | TRBD1 | many
CASSLEGSGTGELFF | TGTGCCAGCAGCCTAGAGGGCTCTGGGACCGGGGAGCTGTTTTTT | TRBJ2-2 | TRBV9 | . | .
CASSLAGHHSGANVLTF | TGCGCCAGCAGCTTAGCGGGTCACCACTCTGGGGCCAACGTCCTGACTTTC | TRBJ2-6 | TRBV5-1 | . | many
CSARGLAGGYSYNEQFF | TGCAGTGCCCGGGGACTAGCGGGGGGGTACTCCTACAATGAGCAGTTCTTC | TRBJ2-1 | TRBV20-1 | TRBD2 | many
CASSFSGQGAHEQYF | TGTGCCAGCAGTTTCTCGGGACAGGGGGCTCACGAGCAGTACTTC | TRBJ2-7 | TRBV28 | TRBD1 | many
CASSYGGGGGYGYTF | TGTGCCAGCAGTTATGGAGGGGGAGGGGGCTATGGCTACACCTTC | TRBJ1-2 | TRBV6-6 | . | many
CASSAGTVPYEQYF | TGCGCCAGCAGCGCCGGGACAGTACCTTACGAGCAGTACTTC | TRBJ2-7 | TRBV5-1 | TRBD1 | many
CSARGYRGGRNTIYF | TGCAGTGCTAGGGGTTATCGGGGAGGGAGAAACACCATATATTTT | TRBJ1-3 | TRBV20-1 | . | many
CATSRDLGGAATGELFF | TGTGCCACCAGCAGAGATCTTGGGGGGGCCGCCACCGGGGAGCTGTTTTTT | TRBJ2-2 | TRBV15 | . | many
CASSLYGVGELFF | TGTGCCAGCAGCTTGTATGGTGTCGGGGAGCTGTTTTTT | TRBJ2-2 | TRBV11-2 | . | many
CASSQDTGIAPRTQYF | TGTGCCAGCAGCCAAGATACGGGAATAGCACCCCGTACGCAGTATTTT | TRBJ2-3 | TRBV3-1 | . | many
CASSSGLQETQYF | TGCGCCAGCAGCTCGGGGTTACAAGAGACCCAGTACTTC | TRBJ2-5 | TRBV5-1 | . | many